This TCR beta chain was identified in a study of regulatory T cells in long-lasting Graves disease. The CDR3 consists of 15 residues. Trimming at V came to 7 bases and at J to 7 bases, leaving 10 bases not matched to a gene. This clonotype was picked up many times. In building TCR beta libraries, iRepertoire HTBI primers were used together with Arm-PCR of CDR3 regions. Via MiXCR, TCRdb re-called the multiplex PCR reads, giving one row per CDR3 protein. This table has hundreds of thousands of distinct CDR3 sequences, around 17% appearing once. Documented time point: newly diagnosed GD, antithyroid drugs for less than 3 months. TCR sequences were obtained from RNA taken from PBMCs. In addition, the sample was reused for a study of T cells in Graves' hyperthyroidism and ophthalmopathy.

The chain uses TRBV12-3 or TRBV12-4 and TRBJ2-1; 10 bases line up with TRBD1. Source: peripheral blood mononuclear cells (PBMCs), taken at new diagnosis, from a patient treated with antithyroid drugs. The sequence derives from a young woman with Graves disease. CDR3 sequence (DNA): TGTGCCAGCAAAAGGACAGGGGGTAATTGGAATGAGCAGTTCTTC. This codes for CASKRTGGNWNEQFF.